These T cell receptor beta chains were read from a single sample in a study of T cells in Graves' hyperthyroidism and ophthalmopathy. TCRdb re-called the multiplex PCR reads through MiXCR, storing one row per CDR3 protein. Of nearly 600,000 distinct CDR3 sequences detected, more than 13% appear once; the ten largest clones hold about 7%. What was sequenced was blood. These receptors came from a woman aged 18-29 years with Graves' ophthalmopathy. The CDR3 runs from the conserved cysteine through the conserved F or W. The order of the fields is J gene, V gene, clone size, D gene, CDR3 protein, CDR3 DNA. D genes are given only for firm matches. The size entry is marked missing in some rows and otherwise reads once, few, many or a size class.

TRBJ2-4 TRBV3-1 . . CASSQVGGRGSKNIQYF TGTGCCAGCAGCCAAGTGGGGGGGCGCGGGTCCAAAAACATTCAGTACTTC
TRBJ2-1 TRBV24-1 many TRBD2 CATSDRGLAGREQFF TGTGCCACCAGTGACCGAGGACTAGCGGGCCGTGAGCAGTTCTTC
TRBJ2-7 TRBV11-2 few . CASSSGAMSRYEQYF TGTGCCAGCAGTTCCGGTGCTATGAGTCGCTACGAGCAGTACTTC
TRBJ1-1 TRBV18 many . CASSRNRELNTEAFF TGTGCCAGCTCTCGCAACAGGGAATTGAACACTGAAGCTTTCTTT
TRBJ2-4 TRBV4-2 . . CASSQDVSENIQYF TGTGCCAGCAGCCAAGACGTTTCCGAAAACATTCAGTACTTC
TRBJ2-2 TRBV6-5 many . CASSYYRPTGELFF TGTGCCAGCAGTTACTACAGGCCCACCGGGGAGCTGTTTTTT
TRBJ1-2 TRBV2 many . CASSEALLQSFNYGYTF TGTGCCAGCAGTGAAGCCCTTCTACAGAGCTTTAACTATGGCTACACCTTC
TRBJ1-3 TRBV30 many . CAWGPGNTIYF TGTGCCTGGGGGCCTGGAAACACCATATATTTT
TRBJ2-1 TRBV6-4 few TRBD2 CASSRRENEQFF TGTGCCAGCAGTAGGCGGGAGAATGAGCAGTTCTTC
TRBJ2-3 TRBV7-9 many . CASSSKTGWDTDTQYF TGTGCCAGCAGCTCTAAGACAGGCTGGGACACAGATACGCAGTATTTT
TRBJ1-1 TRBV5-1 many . CASSPGDGRGGAEAFF TGCGCCAGCAGCCCGGGGGACGGCCGAGGAGGGGCTGAAGCTTTCTTT
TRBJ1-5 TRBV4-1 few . CASSQDEEQPQHF TGCGCCAGCAGCCAAGATGAAGAACAGCCCCAGCATTTT
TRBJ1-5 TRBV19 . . CASSIGTGSNQPQHF TGTGCCAGTAGTATAGGTACTGGTAGCAATCAGCCCCAGCATTTT
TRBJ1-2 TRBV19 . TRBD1 CASSRTGPDYGYTF TGTGCCAGTAGCCGGACAGGGCCTGACTATGGCTACACCTTC
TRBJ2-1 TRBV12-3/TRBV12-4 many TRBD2 CASSPLAGANNEQFF TGTGCCAGCAGTCCACTAGCGGGAGCGAACAATGAGCAGTTCTTC
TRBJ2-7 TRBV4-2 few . CASSQEGNRVYEQYF TGTGCCAGCAGCCAAGAAGGGAACAGGGTTTACGAGCAGTACTTC
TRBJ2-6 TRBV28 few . CASSRVVGPGANVLTF TGTGCCAGCAGCCGGGTGGTGGGACCCGGGGCCAACGTCCTGACTTTC
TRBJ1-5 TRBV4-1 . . CASSQVGQGNQPQHF TGCGCCAGCAGCCAAGTAGGGCAGGGCAATCAGCCCCAGCATTTT